This T cell receptor (beta chain) was found in a study of regulatory T cells in long-lasting Graves disease. Assembly of TCR beta libraries relied on iRepertoire HTBI primers together with Arm-PCR of CDR3 regions. TCRdb processed the multiplex PCR reads anew with MiXCR; each CDR3 protein has one entry. The data show around 230,000 distinct CDR3 sequences, with around 17% seen just once and around 20% held by the top ten. This clonotype was counted many times. The germline CDR1 and CDR2 sequences are LNHDA and SQIVND (reference sequence). Between the trimmed V and J ends, which lost 3 bases and 3 bases, there was a span of 10 bases. The CDR3 contains 14 residues. Time point described: newly diagnosed GD, antithyroid drugs for less than 3 months. PBMCs were the source of the RNA used for TCR sequencing. American Thyroid Association guidelines defined how Graves' disease was diagnosed. An endocrinology department located in Xi'an, China, was where the patients came from.

The sequenced sample was peripheral blood mononuclear cells (PBMCs), obtained at new diagnosis, from a patient treated with antithyroid drugs. This receptor was obtained from a female donor with Graves disease. This chain joins TRBV19 and TRBJ2-3; D possibly corresponds to TRBD2 (6 bases). The CDR3 DNA is TGTGCCAGTAGTATCGCGGGAAGGACAGATACGCAGTATTTT. Its translation: CASSIAGRTDTQYF.